Detailed here is one T cell receptor beta chain. This clonotype was found many times. This clone's antigen is unknown. The record has no base qualities; no much larger clone is one base away. This sample is drawn from a study of T cells in Graves' hyperthyroidism and ophthalmopathy (dated by TCRdb to the late 2010s). Context from the whole study: Peripheral blood samples were taken at the time of initial diagnosis, prior to any treatment. To identify distinguishing TCR V-J signatures, a discovery cohort of about 100 patients was used, comprising 40 to 45 with Graves' ophthalmopathy and around 57 with stable Graves' hyperthyroidism. An independent validation cohort of 18 to 20 hyperthyroidism patients and approximately 17 patients who later progressed to ophthalmopathy tested prospective prediction of ophthalmopathy. The 100 or so discovery patients were divided at random into training and test sets in a 7:3 ratio. In several Graves' hyperthyroidism patients, the study also compared T-cell repertoires from thyroid tissue with T-cell repertoires from blood. Following sampling, methimazole starting at 30 mg daily was given to hyperthyroidism patients, and high-dose intravenous methylprednisolone was given to ophthalmopathy patients. According to the paper, TCR Vbeta CDR3 sequencing was carried out on approximately 140 peripheral blood samples, which came from approximately 43 ophthalmopathy, roughly 75 hyperthyroidism and roughly 17 progressor patients.

A patient counted as having stable Graves' hyperthyroidism if no progression to ophthalmopathy occurred over 18 months of follow-up. Hyperthyroidism patients were aged 18 to 65 years and newly diagnosed, with disease duration of less than 2 months. Any patient with an uncontrolled infection, another autoimmune disease, pregnancy or lactation was excluded. Diagnoses were based on clinical symptoms, serum thyroxine and TRAb, thyroid ultrasound and orbital computed tomography. PBMCs were isolated from 7.5 to 10 ml of fresh peripheral blood by Ficoll-Paque density gradient centrifugation. Total RNA was extracted using Trizol reagent, and RNA quality was assessed on an Agilent 2100 Bioanalyzer. Based on the germline V gene, the CDR1 and CDR2 sequences are MNHNS and SASEGT. V is cut back by 9 bases and J by 3 bases, with 12 bases in the junction unmatched. Counted from cysteine to phenylalanine, this CDR3 has 16 amino acids. Kept here is only the CDR3 DNA, which spans 48 bases and is read in frame from base 1.

Results the study describes overall, beyond this receptor: No statistical method was used to fix the sample size in advance, and group allocation was not hidden from the investigators. Blood samples also contained most of the expanded thyroid clonotypes (frequency above 0.001), which suggests that blood repertoires may reflect thyroid immune responses. Ophthalmopathy was separated from stable hyperthyroidism by a 13 V-J signature model, with just over 85% sensitivity and roughly 81% specificity obtained in cross-validation and 80%/75% obtained in testing. During validation, the model predicted progression to ophthalmopathy a median of approximately 7 months ahead of onset, with more than 60% sensitivity and 72.22% specificity.

TCR beta CDR3 regions were amplified from RNA transcripts. The first round of RT-PCR for the TCR CDR3 was performed with the HTBI primer set and the Qiagen OneStep RT-PCR kit. Libraries were constructed in a second round of multiplex PCR, after which size selection and purification were carried out. Libraries were sequenced paired-end with 100 bp reads on an Illumina HiSeq2000. The original pipeline was this. SOAPnuke was used to process the raw data, with reads discarded if the reads contained adapters or uncalled bases, had a mean Phred below 15, or lacked an exact constant-primer or identifier match. High-quality paired reads were merged using COPE v1.2.5, and each unique nucleotide sequence was defined as a clonotype. MiTCR v1.1 was used to align the clonotypes against IMGT TRBV, TRBD and TRBJ reference segments. Only V-J combinations with frequency above 0.0001, covering about 99% of repertoires, were analysed. The TCS score was defined as the ratio of F50 (clonal expansion) to E x V (chaos), calculated using BLOSUM62-based TCRdist between CDR3 peptides within each V-J. Welch's t-statistics and random forest reduced roughly 500 V-J features to 13, which were used in a naive Bayes classifier (R e1071). TCRdb passed the public sequencing reads through fastp at Q25 and MiXCR, retaining productive beta sequences. Merged by CDR3 protein, the rows form single entries marked with the most common genes and DNA. These V and J calls are TCRdb output, not the study's own analysis. Recorded for this sample are fewer than 600,000 distinct CDR3 sequences; 14% of them occurred a single time. Around 14% of the sample comes from the top ten.

The chain links TRBV6-1 with TRBJ2-1; TRBD2 fits 9 bases in the junction. Sequenced: blood. The clonotype was recovered from a woman between 40 and 50 years old with Graves' hyperthyroidism. The DNA is TGTGCCAGTAAATTGGCGGCGGGAGGGGGCTACAATGAGCAGTTCTTC. Its translation is CASKLAAGGGYNEQFF.